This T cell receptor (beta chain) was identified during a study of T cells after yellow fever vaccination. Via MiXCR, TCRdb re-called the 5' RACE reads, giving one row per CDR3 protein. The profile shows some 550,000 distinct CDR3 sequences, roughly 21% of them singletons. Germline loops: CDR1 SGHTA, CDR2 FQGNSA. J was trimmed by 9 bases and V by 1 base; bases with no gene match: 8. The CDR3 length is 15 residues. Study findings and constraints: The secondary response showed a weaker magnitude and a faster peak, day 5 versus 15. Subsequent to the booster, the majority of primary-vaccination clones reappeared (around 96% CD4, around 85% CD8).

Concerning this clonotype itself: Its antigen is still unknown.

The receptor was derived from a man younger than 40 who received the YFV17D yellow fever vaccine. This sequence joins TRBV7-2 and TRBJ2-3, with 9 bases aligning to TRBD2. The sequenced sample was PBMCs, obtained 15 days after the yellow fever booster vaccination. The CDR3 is CASSLGDSGRGTQYF. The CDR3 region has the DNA TGTGCCAGCAGCTTAGGGGATAGCGGGAGAGGGACGCAGTATTTT.